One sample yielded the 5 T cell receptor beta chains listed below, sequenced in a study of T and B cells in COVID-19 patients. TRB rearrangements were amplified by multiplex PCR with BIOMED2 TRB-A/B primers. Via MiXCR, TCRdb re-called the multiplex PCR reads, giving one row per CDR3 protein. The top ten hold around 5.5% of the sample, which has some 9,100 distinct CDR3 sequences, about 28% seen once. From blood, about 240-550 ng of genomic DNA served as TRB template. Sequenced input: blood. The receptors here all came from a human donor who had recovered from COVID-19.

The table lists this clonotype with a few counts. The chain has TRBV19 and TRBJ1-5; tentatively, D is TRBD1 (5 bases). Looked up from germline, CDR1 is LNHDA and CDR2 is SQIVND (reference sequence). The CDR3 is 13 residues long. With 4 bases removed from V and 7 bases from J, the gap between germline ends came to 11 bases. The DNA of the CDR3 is TGTGCCAGTAGTACGGCAGGGAGCCAGCCCCAGCATTTT. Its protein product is CASSTAGSQPQHF.

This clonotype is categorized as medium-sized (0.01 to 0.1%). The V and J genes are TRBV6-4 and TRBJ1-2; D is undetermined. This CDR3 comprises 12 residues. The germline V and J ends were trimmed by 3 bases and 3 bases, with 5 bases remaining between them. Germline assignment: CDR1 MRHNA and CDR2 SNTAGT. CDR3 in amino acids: CASSEGDYGYTF. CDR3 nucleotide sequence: TGTGCCAGCAGTGAGGGAGACTATGGCTACACCTTC.

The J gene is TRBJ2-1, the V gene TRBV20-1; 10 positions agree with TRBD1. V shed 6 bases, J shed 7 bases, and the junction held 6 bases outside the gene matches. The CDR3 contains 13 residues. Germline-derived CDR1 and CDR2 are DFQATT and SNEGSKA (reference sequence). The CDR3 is CSAAPGQGNEQFF. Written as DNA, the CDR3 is TGCAGTGCGGCTCCGGGACAGGGGAATGAGCAGTTCTTC.

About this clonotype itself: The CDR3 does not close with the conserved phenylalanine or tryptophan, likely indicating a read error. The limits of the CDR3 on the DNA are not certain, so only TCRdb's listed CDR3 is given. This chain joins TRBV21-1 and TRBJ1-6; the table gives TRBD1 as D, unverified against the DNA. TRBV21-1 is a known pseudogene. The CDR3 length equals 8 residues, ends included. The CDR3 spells CASSSPGV.

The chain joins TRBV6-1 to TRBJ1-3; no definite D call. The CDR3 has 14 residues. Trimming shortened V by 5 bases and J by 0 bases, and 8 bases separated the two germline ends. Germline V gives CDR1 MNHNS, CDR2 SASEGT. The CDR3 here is CASSRHSSGNTIYF. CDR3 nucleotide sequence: TGTGCCAGCAGTAGACATTCCTCTGGAAACACCATATATTTT.